Listed here are 9 T cell receptor beta chains from one sample, sequenced in a study of spatial heterogeneity in lung cancer (dated by TCRdb to about 2019). Receptors were amplified or captured by 5' RACE. This sample was sequenced with a NextSeq 500. The public reads were reprocessed in TCRdb via fastp at Q25 and MiXCR, keeping in-frame beta chains. CDR3 protein sequences are deduplicated, and each keeps its most common genes and DNA. The sample yields about 10,000 distinct CDR3 sequences; approximately 22% were counted once. The top ten clones comprise 3% to 4.5% of the sample. The sample's time point, from its label and the paper: blood at routine non-recurrence follow-up after resection. This material consisted of PBMCs, taken at follow-up. The source is a female donor with early-stage non-small cell lung cancer.

This clonotype has a handful of counts. The rearrangement joins TRBV7-9 to TRBJ2-5, with 8 bases fitting TRBD1. The CDR3 has 15 residues. The J segment lost 5 bases and the V segment lost 4 bases, leaving 9 bases of the junction unmatched. Germline loops: CDR1 SEHNR, CDR2 FQNEAQ (reference sequence). The CDR3 DNA follows: TGTGCCAGCAGCTATGGAGAGACAGGGGATGAGACCCAGTACTTC. Its translation is CASSYGETGDETQYF.

This sequence joins TRBV28 and TRBJ2-7; D perhaps matches TRBD2 (5 bases). Germline V CDR1 and CDR2: MDHEN, SYDVKM. The CDR3 covers 14 residues. V shed 10 bases and J shed 0 bases, with 16 bases lying between them. In nucleotides, the CDR3 is TGTGCCACCCTAGCTAGAGAAAGCTCCTACGAGCAGTACTTC. Translating gives CATLARESSYEQYF.

This chain uses TRBV6-2 or TRBV6-3 with TRBJ2-3; either TRBD1 or TRBD2 may supply D (5 bases each). CDR1 MNHEY and CDR2 SVGEGT come from the germline V gene. This CDR3 has 13 amino acids. V dropped 6 bases and J dropped 7 bases, with 14 bases sitting between them. The CDR3 region is CASSKTGTNTQYF. As DNA, the CDR3 is TGTGCCAGCAGCAAGACGGGGACGAATACGCAGTATTTT.

Judged by abundance, this clonotype is medium-sized. In DNA form, the CDR3 reads TGTGCCAGTAGTATTAAGGGTGAGTCCTACAATGAGCAGTTCTTC. Translation gives CASSIKGESYNEQFF. The chain carries TRBV19 and TRBJ2-1; D unresolved. This CDR3 contains 15 residues. Germline V gives CDR1 LNHDA, CDR2 SQIVND (reference sequence). V lost 3 bases, J lost 1 base, and 10 bases lay in between.

The genes are TRBV11-2 and TRBJ2-2; D unclear. Germline-derived CDR1 and CDR2 are SGHAT and FQNNGV. The V gene lost 1 base and the J gene lost 4 bases, with 10 bases spanning the gap. CDR3 length: 15 amino acids. This chain's CDR3 is CASSLVVGRTGELFF. In nucleotides, the CDR3 is TGTGCCAGCAGCTTAGTTGTGGGCCGCACCGGGGAGCTGTTTTTT.

This clonotype was counted only a few times. The rearrangement uses TRBV18 and TRBJ2-1; 7 bases map to TRBD1. J lost 8 bases, V lost 3 bases, and 13 bases had no gene match. Germline-derived CDR1 and CDR2 are KGHSH and LQKENI. This CDR3 has 16 amino acids. The CDR3 DNA follows: TGTGCCAGCTCACCCCTAAGGACAGGAGATGTTGATGAGCAGTTCTTC. As protein: CASSPLRTGDVDEQFF.

By share, this clonotype ranks as medium-sized. The chain employs TRBV7-2 and TRBJ2-7; D gene ambiguous. V gave up 2 bases and J gave up 5 bases, with 7 bases separating them. Per germline, CDR1 SGHTA and CDR2 FQGNSA. There are 12 residues in the CDR3. This CDR3 reads CASSLYSDEQYF. The CDR3 coding sequence is TGTGCCAGCAGCTTATACAGTGACGAGCAGTACTTC.

Only one count was recorded for this clonotype. A read error may produce the germline difference seen at one junction end. The chain carries TRBV9 and TRBJ2-5; possible D gene TRBD1, 5 bases. Looked up from germline, CDR1 is SGDLS and CDR2 is YYNGEE. The CDR3 covers 16 residues. CDR3 nucleotide sequence: TGTACCAGCAGCCCAGGTCCCTTTGGGGCGCGAGAGACCCAGTACTTC. Residues: CTSSPGPFGARETQYF.

V usage is TRBV20-1 and J usage is TRBJ2-1; 12 bases align to TRBD2. The V segment lost 5 bases and the J segment 2 bases; nucleotides outside the gene matches: 7. Germline V gene lookup returns CDR1 DFQATT and CDR2 SNEGSKA (reference sequence). The CDR3 is made up of 16 amino acids. CDR3 bases: TGCAGTGCTCGATCCGGACTAGCGGGACCCTACAATGAGCAGTTCTTC. Protein sequence: CSARSGLAGPYNEQFF.